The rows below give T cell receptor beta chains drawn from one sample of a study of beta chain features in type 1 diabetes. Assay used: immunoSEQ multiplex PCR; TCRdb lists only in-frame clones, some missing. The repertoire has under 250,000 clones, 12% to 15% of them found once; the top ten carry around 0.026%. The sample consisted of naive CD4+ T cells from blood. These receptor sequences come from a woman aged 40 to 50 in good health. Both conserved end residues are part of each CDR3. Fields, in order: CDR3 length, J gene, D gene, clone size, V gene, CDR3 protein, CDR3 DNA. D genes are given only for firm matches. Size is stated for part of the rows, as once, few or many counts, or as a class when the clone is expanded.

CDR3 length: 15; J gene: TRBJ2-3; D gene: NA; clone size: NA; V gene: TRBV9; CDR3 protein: CASSVTGTSTDTQYF; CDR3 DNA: TGTGCCAGCAGCGTCACGGGTACTAGCACAGATACGCAGTATTTT
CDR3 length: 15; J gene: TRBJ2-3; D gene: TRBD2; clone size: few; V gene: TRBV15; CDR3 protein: CATSPRGGGTDTQYF; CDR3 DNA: TGTGCCACCAGCCCACGCGGGGGAGGCACAGATACGCAGTATTTT
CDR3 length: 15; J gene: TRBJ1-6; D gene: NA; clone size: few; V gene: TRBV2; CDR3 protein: CASRPGTSSNSPLHF; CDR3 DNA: TGTGCCAGCAGGCCAGGGACTTCTAGTAATTCACCCCTCCACTTT
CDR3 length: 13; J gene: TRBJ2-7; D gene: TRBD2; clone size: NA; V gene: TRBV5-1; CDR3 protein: CASSFGGGDEQYF; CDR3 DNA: TGCGCCAGCAGCTTCGGTGGGGGGGACGAGCAGTACTTC
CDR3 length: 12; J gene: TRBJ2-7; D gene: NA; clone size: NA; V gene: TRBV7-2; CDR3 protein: CASSLGQGGQYF; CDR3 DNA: TGTGCCAGCAGCTTAGGGCAGGGGGGGCAGTACTTC
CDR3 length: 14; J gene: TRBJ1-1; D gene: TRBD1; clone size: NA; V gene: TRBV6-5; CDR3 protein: CASSYDRVVTEAFF; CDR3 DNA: TGTGCCAGCAGTTACGACAGGGTCGTTACTGAAGCTTTCTTT
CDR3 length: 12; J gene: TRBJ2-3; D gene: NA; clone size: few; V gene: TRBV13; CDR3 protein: CASHRSPDTQYF; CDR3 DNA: TGTGCCAGCCACCGGTCTCCGGATACGCAGTATTTT
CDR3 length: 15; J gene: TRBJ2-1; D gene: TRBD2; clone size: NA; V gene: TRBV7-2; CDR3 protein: CASRLRGLAGQGQFF; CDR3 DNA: TGTGCCAGCAGATTGCGCGGACTAGCGGGGCAGGGGCAGTTCTTC
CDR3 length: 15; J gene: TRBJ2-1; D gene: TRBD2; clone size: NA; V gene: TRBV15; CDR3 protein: CATSSGTSGNNEQFF; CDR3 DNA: TGTGCCACCAGCAGCGGGACTAGCGGCAACAATGAGCAGTTCTTC
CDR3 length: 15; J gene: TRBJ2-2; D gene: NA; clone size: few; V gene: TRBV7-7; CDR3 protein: CASSLGPSGTGELFF; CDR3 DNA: TGTGCCAGCAGCTTAGGGCCCAGCGGAACCGGGGAGCTGTTTTTT
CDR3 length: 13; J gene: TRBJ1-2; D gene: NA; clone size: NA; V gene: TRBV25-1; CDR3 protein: CASRSTGLYGYTF; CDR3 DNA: TGTGCCAGCAGGTCGACAGGCCTCTATGGCTACACCTTC
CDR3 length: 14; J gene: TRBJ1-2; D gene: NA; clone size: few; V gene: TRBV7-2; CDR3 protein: CASSGQKSNYGYTF; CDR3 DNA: TGTGCCAGCAGCGGGCAGAAATCTAACTATGGCTACACCTTC
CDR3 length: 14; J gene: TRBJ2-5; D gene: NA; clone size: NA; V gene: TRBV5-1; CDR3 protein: CASSSALVQETQYF; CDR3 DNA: TGCGCCAGCAGCTCCGCGTTGGTACAAGAGACCCAGTACTTC
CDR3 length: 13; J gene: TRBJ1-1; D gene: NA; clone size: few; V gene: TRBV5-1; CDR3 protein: CASSFAGNTEAFF; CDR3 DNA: TGCGCCAGCAGCTTTGCGGGGAACACTGAAGCTTTCTTT
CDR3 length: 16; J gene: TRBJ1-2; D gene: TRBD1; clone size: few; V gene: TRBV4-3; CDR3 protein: CASSQQTGTENYGYTF; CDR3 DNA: TGCGCCAGCAGCCAGCAGACCGGGACAGAGAATTATGGCTACACCTTC
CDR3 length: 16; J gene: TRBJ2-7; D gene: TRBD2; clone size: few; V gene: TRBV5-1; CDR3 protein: CASSHIGLAGIREQYF; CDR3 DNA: TGCGCCAGCAGCCACATCGGGCTAGCGGGGATTAGGGAGCAGTACTTC
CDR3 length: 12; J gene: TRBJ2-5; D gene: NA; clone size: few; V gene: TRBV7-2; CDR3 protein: CASSRPGETQYF; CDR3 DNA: TGTGCCAGCAGCCGACCCGGGGAGACCCAGTACTTC
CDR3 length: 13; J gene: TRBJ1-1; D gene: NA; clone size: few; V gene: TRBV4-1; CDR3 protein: CASSPEWAAEAFF; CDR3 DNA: TGCGCCAGCAGCCCAGAGTGGGCCGCCGAAGCTTTCTTT
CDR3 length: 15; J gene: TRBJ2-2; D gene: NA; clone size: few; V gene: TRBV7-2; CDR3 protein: CASSLTSFRDWELFF; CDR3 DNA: TGTGCCAGCAGCCTCACTAGCTTCAGGGATTGGGAGCTGTTTTTT
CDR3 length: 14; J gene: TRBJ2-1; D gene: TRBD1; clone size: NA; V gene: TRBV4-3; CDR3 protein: CASSHDRGDGEQFF; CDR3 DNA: TGCGCCAGCAGCCACGACAGGGGGGACGGTGAGCAGTTCTTC
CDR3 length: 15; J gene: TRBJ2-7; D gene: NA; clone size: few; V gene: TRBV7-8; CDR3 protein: CASSLARIPTHEQYF; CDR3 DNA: TGTGCCAGCAGCTTAGCGCGAATTCCCACCCACGAGCAGTACTTC
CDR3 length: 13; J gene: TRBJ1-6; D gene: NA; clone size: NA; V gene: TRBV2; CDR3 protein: CASRDWSDSPLHF; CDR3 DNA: TGTGCCAGTCGGGACTGGAGCGATTCACCCCTCCACTTT
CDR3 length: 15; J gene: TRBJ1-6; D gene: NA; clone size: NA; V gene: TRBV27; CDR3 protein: CASTPRELPNSPLHF; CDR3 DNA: TGTGCCAGCACCCCCCGCGAGCTGCCTAATTCACCCCTCCACTTT
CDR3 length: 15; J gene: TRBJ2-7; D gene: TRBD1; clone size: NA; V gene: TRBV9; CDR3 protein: CASSVGTENLYEQYF; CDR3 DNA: TGTGCCAGCAGCGTCGGGACAGAAAATCTCTACGAGCAGTACTTC
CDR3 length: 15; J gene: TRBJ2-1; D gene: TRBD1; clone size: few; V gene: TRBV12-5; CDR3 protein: CASSRGPGSYNEQFF; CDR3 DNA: TGTGCTAGCTCAAGGGGGCCTGGCTCCTACAATGAGCAGTTCTTC
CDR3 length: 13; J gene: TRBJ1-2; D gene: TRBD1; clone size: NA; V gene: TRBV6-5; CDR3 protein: CASSDRGGSGYTF; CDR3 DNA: TGTGCCAGCAGTGATCGAGGGGGCAGCGGCTACACCTTC
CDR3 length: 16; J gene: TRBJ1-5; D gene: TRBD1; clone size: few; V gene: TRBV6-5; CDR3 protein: CASSSRDSLSNQPQHF; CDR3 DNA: TGTGCCAGCAGTTCCCGGGACAGCCTAAGCAATCAGCCCCAGCATTTT
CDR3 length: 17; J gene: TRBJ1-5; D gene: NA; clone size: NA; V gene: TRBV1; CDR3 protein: CTSSQGVGAYSNQPQHF; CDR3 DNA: TGCACCAGCAGCCAAGGTGTAGGGGCCTATAGCAATCAGCCCCAGCATTTT
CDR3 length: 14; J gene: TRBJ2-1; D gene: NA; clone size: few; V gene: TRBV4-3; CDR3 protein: CASSQRPQGDEQFF; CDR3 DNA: TGCGCCAGCAGCCAAAGGCCCCAGGGCGATGAGCAGTTCTTC
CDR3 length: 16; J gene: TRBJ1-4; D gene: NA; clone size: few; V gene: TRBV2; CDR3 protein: CASSATGGVNNEKLFF; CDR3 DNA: TGTGCCAGCAGTGCGACTGGCGGGGTCAATAATGAAAAACTGTTTTTT
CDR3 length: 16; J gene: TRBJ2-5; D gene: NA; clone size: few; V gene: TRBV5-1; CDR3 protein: CASSLGGTDKQETQYF; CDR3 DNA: TGCGCCAGCAGCTTGGGAGGTACGGACAAGCAAGAGACCCAGTACTTC
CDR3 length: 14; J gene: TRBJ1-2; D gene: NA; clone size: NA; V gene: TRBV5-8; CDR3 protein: CASSPRGGSYGYTF; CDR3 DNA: TGTGCCAGCAGCCCGAGGGGGGGGTCCTATGGCTACACCTTC
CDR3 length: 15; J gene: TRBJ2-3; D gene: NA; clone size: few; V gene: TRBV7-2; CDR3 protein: CASSPPLRDGDTQYF; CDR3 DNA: TGTGCCAGCAGCCCACCCCTGCGGGACGGAGATACGCAGTATTTT
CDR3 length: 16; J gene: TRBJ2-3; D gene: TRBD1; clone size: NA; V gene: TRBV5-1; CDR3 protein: CASSLWGRGLRDTQYF; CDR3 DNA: TGCGCCAGCAGCTTGTGGGGCAGGGGGCTGAGAGATACGCAGTATTTT
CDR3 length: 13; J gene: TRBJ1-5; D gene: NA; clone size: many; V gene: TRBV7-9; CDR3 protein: CASSLSGDQPQHF; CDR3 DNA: TGTGCCAGCAGCTTATCGGGGGACCAGCCCCAGCATTTT
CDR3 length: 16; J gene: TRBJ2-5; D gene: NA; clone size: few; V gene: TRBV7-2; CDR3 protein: CASSLGPVGVSATQYF; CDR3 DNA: TGTGCCAGCAGCTTAGGTCCGGTAGGGGTAAGCGCGACCCAGTACTTC
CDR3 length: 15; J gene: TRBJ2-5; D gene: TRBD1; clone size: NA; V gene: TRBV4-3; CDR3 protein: CASSQGDRGRETQYF; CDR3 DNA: TGCGCCAGCAGCCAAGGCGACAGGGGACGAGAGACCCAGTACTTC
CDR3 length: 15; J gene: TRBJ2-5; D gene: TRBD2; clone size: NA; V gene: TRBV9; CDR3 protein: CASSPLAGGQETQYF; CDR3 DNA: TGTGCCAGCAGCCCTCTAGCGGGGGGGCAAGAGACCCAGTACTTC
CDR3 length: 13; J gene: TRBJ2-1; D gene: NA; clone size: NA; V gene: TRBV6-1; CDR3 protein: CASSANRYNEQFF; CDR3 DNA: TGTGCCAGCAGTGCTAACAGGTACAATGAGCAGTTCTTC
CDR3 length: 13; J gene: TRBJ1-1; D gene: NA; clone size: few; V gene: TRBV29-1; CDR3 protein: CSVAGQQNTEAFF; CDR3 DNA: TGCAGCGTTGCGGGTCAGCAGAACACTGAAGCTTTCTTT
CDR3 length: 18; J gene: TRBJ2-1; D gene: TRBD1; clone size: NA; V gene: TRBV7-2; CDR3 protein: CASSLAQGDVWSYNEQFF; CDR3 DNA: TGTGCCAGCAGCTTAGCGCAGGGGGACGTTTGGTCCTACAATGAGCAGTTCTTC
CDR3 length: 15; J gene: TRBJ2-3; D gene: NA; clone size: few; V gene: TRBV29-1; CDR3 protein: CSVEPRGPPGNTQYF; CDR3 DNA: TGCAGCGTAGAACCCAGGGGCCCCCCGGGGAATACGCAGTATTTT
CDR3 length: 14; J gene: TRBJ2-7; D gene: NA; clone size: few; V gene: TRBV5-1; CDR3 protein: CASSLLTGTYEQYF; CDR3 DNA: TGCGCCAGCAGCTTACTGACAGGAACCTACGAGCAGTACTTC